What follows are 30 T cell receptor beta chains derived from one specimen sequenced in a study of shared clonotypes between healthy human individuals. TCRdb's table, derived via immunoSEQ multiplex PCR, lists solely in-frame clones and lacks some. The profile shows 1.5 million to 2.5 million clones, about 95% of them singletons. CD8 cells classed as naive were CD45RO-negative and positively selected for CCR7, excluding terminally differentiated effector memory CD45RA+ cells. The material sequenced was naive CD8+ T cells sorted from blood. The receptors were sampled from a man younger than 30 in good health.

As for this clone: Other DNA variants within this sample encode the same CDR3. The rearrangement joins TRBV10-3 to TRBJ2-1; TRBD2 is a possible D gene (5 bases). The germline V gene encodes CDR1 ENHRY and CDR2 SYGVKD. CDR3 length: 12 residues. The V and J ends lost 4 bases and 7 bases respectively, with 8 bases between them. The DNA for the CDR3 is TGTGCCATCAGTGTCTCGGGAAATGAGCAGTTCTTC. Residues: CAISVSGNEQFF.

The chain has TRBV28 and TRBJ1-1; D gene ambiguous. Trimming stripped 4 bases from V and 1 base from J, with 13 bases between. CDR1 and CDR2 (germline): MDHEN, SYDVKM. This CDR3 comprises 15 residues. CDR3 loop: CASSYLEGGNTEAFF. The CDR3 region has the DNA TGTGCCAGCAGTTATCTTGAGGGTGGGAACACTGAAGCTTTCTTT.

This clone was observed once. In DNA, the CDR3 is TGTGCCAGCCGAAGGGGCGGAGCCTACGAGCAGTACTTC. Amino acid sequence: CASRRGGAYEQYF. The chain combines TRBV7-9 with TRBJ2-7; a weak D match, TRBD1 (5 bases). CDR3 length equals 13 residues. The germline CDR1 and CDR2 sequences are SEHNR and FQNEAQ (reference sequence). V was pared by 8 bases and J by 2 bases, with 13 bases between.

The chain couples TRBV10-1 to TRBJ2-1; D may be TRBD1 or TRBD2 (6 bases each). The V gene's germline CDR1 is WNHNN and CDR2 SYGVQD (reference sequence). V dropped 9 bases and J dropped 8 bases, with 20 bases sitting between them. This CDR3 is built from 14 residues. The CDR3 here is CASSSGRGPYEQFF. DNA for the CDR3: TGCGCCAGTAGCTCGGGACGGGGGCCCTATGAGCAGTTCTTC.

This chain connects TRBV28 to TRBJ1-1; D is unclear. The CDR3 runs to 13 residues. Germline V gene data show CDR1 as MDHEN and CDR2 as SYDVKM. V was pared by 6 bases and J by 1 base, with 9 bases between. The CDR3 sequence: CASRLAGNTEAFF. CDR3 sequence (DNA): TGTGCCAGCAGATTGGCCGGGAACACTGAAGCTTTCTTT.

CDR3 DNA sequence: TGTGCCAGCAGCCTGGCAGCTAATGAAAAACTGTTTTTT. Protein sequence: CASSLAANEKLFF. The gene calls are TRBV4-2 and TRBJ1-4; D gene unclear. CDR3 length: 13 amino acids. Germline values: CDR1 LGHNA, CDR2 YNFKEQ. V lost 4 bases, J lost 3 bases, and 6 bases lay in between.

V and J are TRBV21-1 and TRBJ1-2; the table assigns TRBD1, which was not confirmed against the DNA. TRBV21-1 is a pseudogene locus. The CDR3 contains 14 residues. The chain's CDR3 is CASSKLGQNYGYTF. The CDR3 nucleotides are TGTGCCAGCAGCAAACTGGGACAGAACTATGGCTACACCTTC.

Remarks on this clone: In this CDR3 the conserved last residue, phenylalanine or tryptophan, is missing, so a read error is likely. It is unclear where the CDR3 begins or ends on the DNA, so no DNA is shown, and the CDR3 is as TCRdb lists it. The CDR3 protein is CSVSRTPHR. The chain carries TRBV29-1 and TRBJ2-4. Including both end residues, the CDR3 is 9 amino acids long. Germline assignment: CDR1 SQVTM and CDR2 ANQGSEA.

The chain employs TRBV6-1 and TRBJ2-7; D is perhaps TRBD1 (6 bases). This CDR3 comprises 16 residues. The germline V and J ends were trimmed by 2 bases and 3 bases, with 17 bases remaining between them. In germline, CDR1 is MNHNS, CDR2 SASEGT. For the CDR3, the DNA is TGTGCCAGCAGTGAAACCGTTATTGGACAGTTCTACGAGCAGTACTTC. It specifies CASSETVIGQFYEQYF.

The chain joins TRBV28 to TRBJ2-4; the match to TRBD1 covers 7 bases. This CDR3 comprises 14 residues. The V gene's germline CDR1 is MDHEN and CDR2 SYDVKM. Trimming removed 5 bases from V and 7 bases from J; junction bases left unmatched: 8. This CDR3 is CASSLGTVVNIQYF. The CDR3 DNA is TGTGCCAGCAGTCTCGGGACAGTCGTCAACATTCAGTACTTC. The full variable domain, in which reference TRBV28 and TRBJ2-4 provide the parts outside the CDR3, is DVKVTQSSRYLVKRTGEKVFLECVQDMDHENMFWYRQDPGLGLRLIYFSYDVKMKEKGDIPEGYSVSREKKERFSLILESASTNQTSMYLCASSLGTVVNIQYFGAGTRLSVL.

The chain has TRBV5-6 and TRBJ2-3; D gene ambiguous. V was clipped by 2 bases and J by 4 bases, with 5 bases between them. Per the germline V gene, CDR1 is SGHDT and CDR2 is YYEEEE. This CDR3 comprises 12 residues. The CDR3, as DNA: TGTGCCAGCAGCTTCGAAGCAGATACGCAGTATTTT. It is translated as CASSFEADTQYF.

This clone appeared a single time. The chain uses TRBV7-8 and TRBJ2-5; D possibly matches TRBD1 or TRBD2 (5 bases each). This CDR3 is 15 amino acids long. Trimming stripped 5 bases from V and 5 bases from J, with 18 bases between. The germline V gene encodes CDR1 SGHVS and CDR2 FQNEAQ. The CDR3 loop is CASSVLDTSGETQYF. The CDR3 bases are TGTGCCAGCAGCGTCCTGGACACCTCGGGGGAGACCCAGTACTTC.

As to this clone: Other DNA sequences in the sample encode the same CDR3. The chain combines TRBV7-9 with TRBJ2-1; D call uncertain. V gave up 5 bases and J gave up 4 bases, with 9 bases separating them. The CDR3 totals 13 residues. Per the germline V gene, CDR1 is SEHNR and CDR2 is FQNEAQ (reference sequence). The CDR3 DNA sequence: TGTGCCAGCAGCCTAGTGGGGTACAATGAGCAGTTCTTC. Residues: CASSLVGYNEQFF.

CDR3 in amino acids: CASSEEVGTRGEKLFF. CDR3 bases: TGTGCCAGCAGTGAAGAGGTGGGGACACGGGGGGAAAAACTGTTTTTT. The chain has TRBV2 and TRBJ1-4; D is perhaps TRBD1 (6 bases). Germline V gene lookup returns CDR1 SNHLY and CDR2 FYNNEI. The CDR3 is 16 residues long. V was shortened by 1 base and J by 8 bases, with 17 bases between the two germline ends.

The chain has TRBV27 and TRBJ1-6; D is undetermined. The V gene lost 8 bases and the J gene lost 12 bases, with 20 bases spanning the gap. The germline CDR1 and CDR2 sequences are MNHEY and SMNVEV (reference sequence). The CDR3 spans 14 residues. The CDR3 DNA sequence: TGTGCCAGCCGTCCCAGACCTCTCCCAGGACCCCTCCACTTT. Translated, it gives CASRPRPLPGPLHF.

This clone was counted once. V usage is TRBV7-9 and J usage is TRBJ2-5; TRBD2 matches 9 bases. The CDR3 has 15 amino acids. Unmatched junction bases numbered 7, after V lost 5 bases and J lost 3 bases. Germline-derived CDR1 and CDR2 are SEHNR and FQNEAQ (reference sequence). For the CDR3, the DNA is TGTGCCAGCAGCCATATAGCGGGGGAAGAAGAGACCCAGTACTTC. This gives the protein CASSHIAGEEETQYF. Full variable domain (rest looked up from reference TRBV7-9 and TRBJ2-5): DTGVSQNPRHKITKRGQNVTFRCDPISEHNRLYWYRQTLGQGPEFLTYFQNEAQLEKSRLLSDRFSAERPKGSFSTLEIQRTEQGDSAMYLCASSHIAGEEETQYFGPGTRLLVL.

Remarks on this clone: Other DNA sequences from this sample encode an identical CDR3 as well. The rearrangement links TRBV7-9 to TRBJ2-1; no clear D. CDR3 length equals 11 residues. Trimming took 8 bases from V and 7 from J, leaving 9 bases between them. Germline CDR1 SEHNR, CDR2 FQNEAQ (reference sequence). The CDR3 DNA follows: TGTGCCAGCCTCGAAGGGAATGAGCAGTTCTTC. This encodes CASLEGNEQFF.

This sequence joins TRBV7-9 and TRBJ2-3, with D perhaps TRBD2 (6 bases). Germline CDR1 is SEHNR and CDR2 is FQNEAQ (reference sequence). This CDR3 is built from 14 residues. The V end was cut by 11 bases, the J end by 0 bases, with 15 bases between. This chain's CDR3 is CAGVLGTSTDTQYF. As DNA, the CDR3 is TGTGCCGGGGTTCTTGGGACTAGCACAGATACGCAGTATTTT.

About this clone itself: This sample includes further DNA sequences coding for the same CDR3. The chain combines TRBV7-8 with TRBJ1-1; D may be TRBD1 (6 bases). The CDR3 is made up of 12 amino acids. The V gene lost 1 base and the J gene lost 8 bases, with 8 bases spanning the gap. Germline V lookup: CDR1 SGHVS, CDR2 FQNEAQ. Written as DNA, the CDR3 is TGTGCCAGCAGCTTAGGGACAGCCGAAGCTTTCTTT. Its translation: CASSLGTAEAFF.

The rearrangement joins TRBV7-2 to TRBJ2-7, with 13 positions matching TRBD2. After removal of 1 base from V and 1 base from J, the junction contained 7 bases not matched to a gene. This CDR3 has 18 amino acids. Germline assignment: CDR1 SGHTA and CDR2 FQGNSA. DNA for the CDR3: TGTGCCAGCAGCTTAGAGGGACTAGCGGGGTTCGCATCCTACGAGCAGTACTTC. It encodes CASSLEGLAGFASYEQYF.

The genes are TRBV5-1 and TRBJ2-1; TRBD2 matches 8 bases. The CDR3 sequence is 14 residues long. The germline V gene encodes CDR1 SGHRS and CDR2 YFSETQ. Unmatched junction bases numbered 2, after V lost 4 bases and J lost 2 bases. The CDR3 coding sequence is TGCGCCAGCAGCATAGCGGGGCCCTACAATGAGCAGTTCTTC. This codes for CASSIAGPYNEQFF.

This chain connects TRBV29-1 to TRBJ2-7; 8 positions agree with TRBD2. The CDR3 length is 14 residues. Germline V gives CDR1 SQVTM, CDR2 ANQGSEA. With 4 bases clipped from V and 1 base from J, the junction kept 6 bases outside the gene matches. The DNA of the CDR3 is TGCAGCGTTGTGCTTGCGGGGGGATCCTACGAGCAGTACTTC. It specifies CSVVLAGGSYEQYF.

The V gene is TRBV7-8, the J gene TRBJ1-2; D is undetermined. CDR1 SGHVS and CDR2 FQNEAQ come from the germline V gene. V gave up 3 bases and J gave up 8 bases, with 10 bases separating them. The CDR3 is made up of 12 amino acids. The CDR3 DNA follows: TGTGCCAGCAGCTTGGGAATTGAGGGCTACACCTTC. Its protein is CASSLGIEGYTF. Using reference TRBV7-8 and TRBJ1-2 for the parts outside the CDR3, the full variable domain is GAGVSQSPRYKVAKRGQDVALRCDPISGHVSLFWYQQALGQGPEFLTYFQNEAQLDKSGLPSDRFFAERPEGSVSTLKIQRTQQEDSAVYLCASSLGIEGYTFGSGTRLTVV.

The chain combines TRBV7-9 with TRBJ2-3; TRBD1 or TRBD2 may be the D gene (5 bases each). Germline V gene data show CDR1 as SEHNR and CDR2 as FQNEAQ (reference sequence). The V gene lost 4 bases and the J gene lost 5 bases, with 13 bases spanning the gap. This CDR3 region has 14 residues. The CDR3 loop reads CASSSGPEGDTQYF. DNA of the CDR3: TGTGCCAGCAGCTCGGGACCCGAAGGAGATACGCAGTATTTT.

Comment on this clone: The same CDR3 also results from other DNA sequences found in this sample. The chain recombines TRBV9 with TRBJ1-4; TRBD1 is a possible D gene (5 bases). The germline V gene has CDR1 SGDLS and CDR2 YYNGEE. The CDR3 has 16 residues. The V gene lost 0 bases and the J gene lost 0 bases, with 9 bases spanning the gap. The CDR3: CASSVGGLATNEKLFF. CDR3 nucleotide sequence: TGTGCCAGCAGCGTAGGGGGCCTTGCAACTAATGAAAAACTGTTTTTT.

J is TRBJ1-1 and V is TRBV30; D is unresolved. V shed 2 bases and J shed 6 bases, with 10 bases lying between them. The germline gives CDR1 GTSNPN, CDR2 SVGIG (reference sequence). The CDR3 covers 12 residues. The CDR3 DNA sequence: TGTGCCTGGAGTATCACATCTGCTGAAGCTTTCTTT. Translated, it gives CAWSITSAEAFF.

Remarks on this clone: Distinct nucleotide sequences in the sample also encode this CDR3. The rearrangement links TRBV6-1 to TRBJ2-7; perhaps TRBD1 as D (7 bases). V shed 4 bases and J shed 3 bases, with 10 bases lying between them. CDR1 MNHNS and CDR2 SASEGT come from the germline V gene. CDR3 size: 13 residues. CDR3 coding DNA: TGTGCCAGCAGTGCCAGGGGGGTCTACGAGCAGTACTTC. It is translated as CASSARGVYEQYF.

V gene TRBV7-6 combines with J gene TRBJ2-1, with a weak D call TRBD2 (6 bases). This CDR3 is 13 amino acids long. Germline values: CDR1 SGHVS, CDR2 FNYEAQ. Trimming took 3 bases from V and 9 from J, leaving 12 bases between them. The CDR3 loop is CASSLDGTGEQFF. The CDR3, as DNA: TGTGCCAGCAGCTTGGACGGGACTGGTGAGCAGTTCTTC.

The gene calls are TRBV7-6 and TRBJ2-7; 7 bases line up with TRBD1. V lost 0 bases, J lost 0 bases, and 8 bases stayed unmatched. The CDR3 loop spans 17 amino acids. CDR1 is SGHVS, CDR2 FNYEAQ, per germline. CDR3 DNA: TGTGCCAGCAGCTTAGCCACAACCACAGGGGTCTCCTACGAGCAGTACTTC. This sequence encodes CASSLATTTGVSYEQYF. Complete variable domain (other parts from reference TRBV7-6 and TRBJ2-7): GAGVSQSPRYKVTKRGQDVALRCDPISGHVSLYWYRQALGQGPEFLTYFNYEAQQDKSGLPNDRFSAERPEGSISTLTIQRTEQRDSAMYRCASSLATTTGVSYEQYFGPGTRLTVT.

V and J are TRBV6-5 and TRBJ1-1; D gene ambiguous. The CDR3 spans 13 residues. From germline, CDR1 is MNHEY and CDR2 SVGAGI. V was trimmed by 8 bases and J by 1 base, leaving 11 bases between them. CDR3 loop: CASWLERNTEAFF. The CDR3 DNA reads TGTGCCAGCTGGCTAGAGCGGAACACTGAAGCTTTCTTT.